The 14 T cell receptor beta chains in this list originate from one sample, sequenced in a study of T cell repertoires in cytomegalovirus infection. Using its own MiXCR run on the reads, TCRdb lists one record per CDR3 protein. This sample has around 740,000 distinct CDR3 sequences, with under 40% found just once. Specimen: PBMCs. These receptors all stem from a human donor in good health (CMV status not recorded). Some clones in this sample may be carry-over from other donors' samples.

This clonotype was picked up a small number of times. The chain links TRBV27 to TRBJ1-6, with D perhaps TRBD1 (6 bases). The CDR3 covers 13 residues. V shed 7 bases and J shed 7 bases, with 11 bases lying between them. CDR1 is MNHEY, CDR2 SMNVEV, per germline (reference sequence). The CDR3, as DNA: TGTGCCAGCAACAGGGCGGGAAATTCACCCCTCCACTTT. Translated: CASNRAGNSPLHF.

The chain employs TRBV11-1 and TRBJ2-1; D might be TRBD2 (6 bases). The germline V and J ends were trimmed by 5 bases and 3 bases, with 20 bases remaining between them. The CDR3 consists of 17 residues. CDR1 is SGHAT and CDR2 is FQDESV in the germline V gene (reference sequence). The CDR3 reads CASSTGAGTAVYNEQFF. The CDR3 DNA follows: TGTGCCAGCAGCACCGGGGCCGGGACTGCGGTCTACAATGAGCAGTTCTTC.

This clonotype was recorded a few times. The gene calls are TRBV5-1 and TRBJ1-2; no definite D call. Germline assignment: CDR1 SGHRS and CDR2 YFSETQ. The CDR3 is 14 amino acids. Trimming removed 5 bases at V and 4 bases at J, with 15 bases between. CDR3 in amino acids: CASSEGILGYGYTF. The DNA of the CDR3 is TGCGCCAGCAGTGAAGGGATCCTTGGCTATGGCTACACCTTC.

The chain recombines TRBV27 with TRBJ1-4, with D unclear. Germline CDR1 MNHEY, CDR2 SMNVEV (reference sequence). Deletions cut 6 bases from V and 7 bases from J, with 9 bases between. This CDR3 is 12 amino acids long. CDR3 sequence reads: CASSALGEKLFF. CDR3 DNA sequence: TGTGCCAGCAGCGCCTTGGGTGAAAAACTGTTTTTT. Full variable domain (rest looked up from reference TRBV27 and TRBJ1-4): EAQVTQNPRYLITVTGKKLTVTCSQNMNHEYMSWYRQDPGLGLRQIYYSMNVEVTDKGDVPEGYKVSRKEKRNFPLILESPSPNQTSLYFCASSALGEKLFFGSGTQLSVL.

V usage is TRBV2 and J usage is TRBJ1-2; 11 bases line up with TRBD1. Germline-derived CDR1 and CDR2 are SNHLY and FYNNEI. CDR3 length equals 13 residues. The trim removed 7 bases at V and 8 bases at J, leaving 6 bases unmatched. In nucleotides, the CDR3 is TGTGCCAGCAAGGACAGGGGGCCGGGAGGCTACACCTTC. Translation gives CASKDRGPGGYTF.

CDR3 in DNA: TGTGCCAGCAGCCTTTCGGAGGGCTACGAGCAGTACTTC. Its protein is CASSLSEGYEQYF. This chain connects TRBV28 to TRBJ2-7, with a tentative D call TRBD2 (6 bases). This CDR3 spans 13 amino acids. V was cut by 6 bases and J by 3 bases, with 12 bases left in between. Germline CDR1 and CDR2: MDHEN and SYDVKM.

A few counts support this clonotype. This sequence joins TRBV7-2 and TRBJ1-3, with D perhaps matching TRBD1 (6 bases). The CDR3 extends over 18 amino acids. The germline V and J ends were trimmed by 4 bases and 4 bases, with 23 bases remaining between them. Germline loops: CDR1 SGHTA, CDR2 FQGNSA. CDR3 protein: CASSSSTGLAFSGNTIYF. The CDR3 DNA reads TGTGCCAGCAGCTCCTCGACAGGTCTGGCATTCTCCGGAAACACCATATATTTT.

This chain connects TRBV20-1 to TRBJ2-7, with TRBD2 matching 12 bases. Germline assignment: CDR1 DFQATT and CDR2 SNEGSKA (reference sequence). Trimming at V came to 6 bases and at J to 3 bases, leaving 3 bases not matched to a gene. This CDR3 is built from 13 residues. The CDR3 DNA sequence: TGCAGTGCAACTAGCGGGGGGATCTACGAGCAGTACTTC. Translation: CSATSGGIYEQYF.

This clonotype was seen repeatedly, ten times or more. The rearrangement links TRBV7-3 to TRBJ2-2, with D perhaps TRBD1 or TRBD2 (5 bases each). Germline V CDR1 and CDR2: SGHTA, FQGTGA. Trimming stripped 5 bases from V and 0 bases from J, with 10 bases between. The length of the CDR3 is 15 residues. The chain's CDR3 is CASSAGTPNTGELFF. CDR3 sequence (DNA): TGTGCCAGCAGCGCCGGGACCCCGAACACCGGGGAGCTGTTTTTT.

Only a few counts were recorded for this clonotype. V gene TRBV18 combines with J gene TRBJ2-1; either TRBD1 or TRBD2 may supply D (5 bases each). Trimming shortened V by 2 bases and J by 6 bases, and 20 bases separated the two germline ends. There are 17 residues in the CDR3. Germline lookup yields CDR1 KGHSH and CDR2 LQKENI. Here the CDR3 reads CASSPLGDPKSFNEQFF. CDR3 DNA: TGTGCCAGCTCACCATTGGGGGACCCTAAATCATTCAATGAGCAGTTCTTC. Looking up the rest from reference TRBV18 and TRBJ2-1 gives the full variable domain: NAGVMQNPRHLVRRRGQEARLRCSPMKGHSHVYWYRQLPEEGLKFMVYLQKENIIDESGMPKERFSAEFPKEGPSILRIQQVVRGDSAAYFCASSPLGDPKSFNEQFFGPGTRLTVL.

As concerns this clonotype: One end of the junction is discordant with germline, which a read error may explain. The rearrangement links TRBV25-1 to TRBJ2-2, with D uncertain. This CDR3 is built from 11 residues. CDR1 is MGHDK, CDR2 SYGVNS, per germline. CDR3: CDSSEGRELFF. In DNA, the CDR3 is TGTGACAGCAGTGAAGGCCGGGAGCTGTTTTTT.

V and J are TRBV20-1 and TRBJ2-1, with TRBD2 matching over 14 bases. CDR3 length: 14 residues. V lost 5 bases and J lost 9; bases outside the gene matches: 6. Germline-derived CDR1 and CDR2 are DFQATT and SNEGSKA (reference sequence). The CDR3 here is CSAGGLAGAGEQFF. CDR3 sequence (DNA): TGCAGTGCTGGGGGACTAGCGGGAGCGGGTGAGCAGTTCTTC.

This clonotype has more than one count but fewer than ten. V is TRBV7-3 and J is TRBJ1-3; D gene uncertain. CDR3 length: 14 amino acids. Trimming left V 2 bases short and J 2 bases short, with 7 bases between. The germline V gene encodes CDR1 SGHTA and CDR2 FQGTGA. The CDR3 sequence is CASSLYWPGNTIYF. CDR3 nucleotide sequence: TGTGCCAGCAGCTTATACTGGCCTGGAAACACCATATATTTT.

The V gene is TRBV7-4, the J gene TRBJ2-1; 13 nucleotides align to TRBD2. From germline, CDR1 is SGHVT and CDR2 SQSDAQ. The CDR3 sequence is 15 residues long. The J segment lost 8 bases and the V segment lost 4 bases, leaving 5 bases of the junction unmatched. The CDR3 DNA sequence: TGTGCCAGCAGCTCGAGACTAGCGGGAGGTGATGAGCAGTTCTTC. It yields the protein CASSSRLAGGDEQFF.